This T cell receptor (beta chain) originates from a study of regulatory T cells in long-lasting Graves disease. Study overall: Graves' patients with a new diagnosis had received antithyroid drugs under 3 months.

Arm-PCR of CDR3 regions and iRepertoire HTBI primers were the basis on which TCR beta libraries were built. TCRdb reprocessed the multiplex PCR reads with MiXCR, giving one entry per CDR3 protein. The profile shows about 400,000 distinct CDR3 sequences, 15% to 17% of them singletons. Time point meaning: newly diagnosed GD, antithyroid drugs for less than 3 months. PBMC RNA was the source of the TCR library. The patient group derived from an endocrinology department in Xi'an, China. This clonotype was found many times. This TCR was sampled from a female donor with Graves disease. The specimen was peripheral blood mononuclear cells (PBMCs), collected at new diagnosis, from a patient treated with antithyroid drugs.

The CDR3 coding sequence is TGCAGTGGGCACGATGGTGGGAATTCACCCCTCCACTTT. Translation: CSGHDGGNSPLHF. The rearrangement joins TRBV20-1 to TRBJ1-6; D gene ambiguous. In germline, CDR1 is DFQATT, CDR2 SNEGSKA (reference sequence). Trimming stripped 7 bases from V and 7 bases from J, with 14 bases between. CDR3 length equals 13 residues.